These T cell receptor beta chains were read from a single sample in a study of shared clonotypes between healthy human individuals. TCRdb keeps only in-frame clones here, not all; method: immunoSEQ multiplex PCR. The table shows about 2.4 million clones, with approximately 92% occurring only once. What was sequenced was naive CD4+ T cells sorted from blood. The origin of the receptors is a man aged 18 to 30 in good health. CDR3s include the opening cysteine and the closing phenylalanine or tryptophan. The D gene is left open where the match is weak. The size of a clone is reported for some rows only, either as once, few or many, or as a class for expanded clones.

>12|NA|TRBV29-1|NA|TRBJ2-2
TGCAGCGTTGAAAAGCAGAACCGGGAGCTGTTTTTT
CSVEKQNRELFF
>18|NA|TRBV5-4|TRBD2|TRBJ2-2
TGTGCCAGCAGCTCCGCCTTTGGCGGGAGGGTCGGAACCGGGGAGCTGTTTTTT
CASSSAFGGRVGTGELFF
>14|NA|TRBV10-3|TRBD2|TRBJ2-7
TGTGCCATCAGTATGTCTAGCGGGAGCTACGAGCAGTACTTC
CAISMSSGSYEQYF
>18|NA|TRBV4-1|TRBD2|TRBJ2-2
TGCGCCAGTATGAGGGTACTAGCGGGGGGGACAAACACCGGGGAGCTGTTTTTT
CASMRVLAGGTNTGELFF
>16|few|TRBV19|NA|TRBJ1-2
TGTGCCAGTAGTTCGACAGCCGGACCGGTTTACTATGGCTACACCTTC
CASSSTAGPVYYGYTF
>11|once|TRBV30|NA|TRBJ2-7
TGTGCCTGGAGTCAGTCCTACGAGCAGTACTTC
CAWSQSYEQYF
>16|NA|TRBV7-9|NA|TRBJ2-7
TGTGCCAGCAGCCCCGGTTGGGCGTTCAGCTCCTACGAGCAGTACTTC
CASSPGWAFSSYEQYF
>14|NA|TRBV4-1|NA|TRBJ1-2
TGCGCCAGCAGCCAAGAGGGATCTAACTATGGCTACACCTTC
CASSQEGSNYGYTF
>14|few|TRBV6-6|NA|TRBJ1-2
TGTGCCAGCAGTTGGGACGGCATAAACTATGGCTACACCTTC
CASSWDGINYGYTF
>12|NA|TRBV6-1|NA|TRBJ2-7
TGTGCCAGCAGTCTCGACCTGGGCGAGCAGTACTTC
CASSLDLGEQYF
>14|NA|TRBV5-1|NA|TRBJ1-2
TGCGCCAGCAGCTTGGGTCAGGGTGGCTATGGCTACACCTTC
CASSLGQGGYGYTF
>14|NA|TRBV18|NA|TRBJ1-1
TGTGCCAGCTCACCTGACAACCTAAACACTGAAGCTTTCTTT
CASSPDNLNTEAFF
>15|NA|TRBV13|NA|TRBJ2-2
TGTGCCAGCAGCTTATGGAGTTGGGGGGTCGGGGAGCTGTTTTTT
CASSLWSWGVGELFF
>13|once|TRBV30|NA|TRBJ2-5
TGTGGCGCGGATTCGAGGGGGGGGGAGACCCAGTACTTC
CGADSRGGETQYF
>18|NA|TRBV2|TRBD1|TRBJ2-1
TGTGCCAGCAGTGATGGGAAGCAGAGGGACAGGAGGTACAATGAGCAGTTCTTC
CASSDGKQRDRRYNEQFF
>18|NA|TRBV27|TRBD1|TRBJ1-6
TGTGCCAGCAGTTCTCAAAGGGCAGGGGGCAACTATAATTCACCCCTCCACTTT
CASSSQRAGGNYNSPLHF
>16|NA|TRBV7-9|NA|TRBJ2-1
TGTGCCAGCAGCTTAGAGGTGGTAGGGTGGGTCAATGAGCAGTTCTTC
CASSLEVVGWVNEQFF
>15|NA|TRBV7-2|TRBD2|TRBJ2-7
TGTGCCAGCAGCCTAGGACTAGCGGGAGTGGACGAGCAGTACTTC
CASSLGLAGVDEQYF
>14|few|TRBV5-6|NA|TRBJ1-6
TGTGCCAGCAGCTTAAGGACCGGCTGGGCGCCCCTCCACTTT
CASSLRTGWAPLHF
>14|few|TRBV6-5|TRBD1|TRBJ1-1
TGTGCCAGCAGTCCCGGGACAGGGTTCACTGAAGCTTTCTTT
CASSPGTGFTEAFF
>12|once|TRBV6-1|TRBD1|TRBJ1-1
TGTGCCAGCAGTGAACAGGGGGCAGAAGCTTTCTTT
CASSEQGAEAFF
>14|NA|TRBV30|NA|TRBJ1-4
TGTGCCTGGAGTGAACCAGGGAGAGCAGAAAAACTGTTTTTT
CAWSEPGRAEKLFF
>16|NA|TRBV6-5|NA|TRBJ1-1
TGTGCCAGCAGTTACTCGAAAGGGAGAGGGAACACTGAAGCTTTCTTT
CASSYSKGRGNTEAFF
>14|once|TRBV10-3|NA|TRBJ2-3
TGTGCCATCAGTGGACAGATTAGCACAGATACGCAGTATTTT
CAISGQISTDTQYF
>15|NA|TRBV5-4|NA|TRBJ1-1
TGTGCCAGCAGCTTGAGGACAACCATGAACACTGAAGCTTTCTTT
CASSLRTTMNTEAFF
>14|NA|TRBV5-1|NA|TRBJ1-5
TGCGCCAGCAGCTTCGAGGGGAACAATCAGCCCCAGCATTTT
CASSFEGNNQPQHF
>15|NA|TRBV5-1|NA|TRBJ1-1
TGCGCCAGCAGCTTGGGCAGTAAGTTCTCCACTGAAGCTTTCTTT
CASSLGSKFSTEAFF
>12|NA|TRBV6-6|NA|TRBJ2-1
TGTGCCAGCAGTCTAGGGTACAATGAGCAGTTCTTC
CASSLGYNEQFF
>15|once|TRBV6-5|NA|TRBJ1-1
TGTGCCAGCAGTTACGGGCAGGTCATGAACACTGAAGCTTTCTTT
CASSYGQVMNTEAFF
>15|NA|TRBV5-4|NA|TRBJ2-7
TGTGCCAGCAGTTCCCTTCCGGGACTTGGTTACGAGCAGTACTTC
CASSSLPGLGYEQYF
>12|NA|TRBV9|NA|TRBJ2-7
TGTGCCAGCAGCCTAGACTCGTCCGAGCAGTACTTC
CASSLDSSEQYF
>11|NA|TRBV20-1|NA|TRBJ2-1
TGCAGTGCGAACCTAATCAATGAGCAGTTCTTC
CSANLINEQFF
>14|NA|TRBV15|NA|TRBJ1-2
TGTGCCACGAGAAGGGCGGCGGACTACTATGGCTACACCTTC
CATRRAADYYGYTF
>15|NA|TRBV5-1|TRBD1|TRBJ1-1
TGCGCCAGCAGCTTAACCGGGACAGTCGACACTGAAGCTTTCTTT
CASSLTGTVDTEAFF
>14|NA|TRBV9|NA|TRBJ2-7
TGTGCCAGCAGCGTAGGCGGACTCACCTACGAGCAGTACTTC
CASSVGGLTYEQYF
>13|NA|TRBV10-3|TRBD2|TRBJ2-5
TGTGCCATAAAAGCTAGCGGGGGGGAGACCCAGTACTTC
CAIKASGGETQYF
>15|NA|TRBV4-3|TRBD2|TRBJ2-1
TGCGCCAGCAGCCAAGGGGGACTAGTCTACAATGAGCAGTTCTTC
CASSQGGLVYNEQFF
>14|NA|TRBV27|TRBD2|TRBJ2-1
TGTGCCAGGGCTACTAGCGGGGGTTACAATGAGCAGTTCTTC
CARATSGGYNEQFF
>16|NA|TRBV6-6|TRBD2|TRBJ2-1
TGTGCCAGCAGTCGGGGACTAAGGACTTTCGGCGATGAGCAGTTCTTC
CASSRGLRTFGDEQFF
>16|NA|TRBV2|TRBD2|TRBJ2-1
TGTGCCAGCAGAAAGGGACTAGCGGGGATAGGAGATGAGCAGTTCTTC
CASRKGLAGIGDEQFF
>15|NA|TRBV6-1|NA|TRBJ2-7
TGTGCCAGCAGTGAAGCGCTATTAGGGGCCTACGAGCAGTACTTC
CASSEALLGAYEQYF
>15|NA|TRBV4-1|TRBD1|TRBJ1-4
TGCGCCAGCAGCCAACCGACAGGGACCCCGGGAAAACTGTTTTTT
CASSQPTGTPGKLFF
>15|NA|TRBV10-2|TRBD1|TRBJ2-7
TGCGCCAGCAGGGAGGGACAGGTACTACTGCGGGAGCAGTACTTC
CASREGQVLLREQYF
>16|once|TRBV7-9|NA|TRBJ1-3
TGTGCCAGCAGCTTTCCGACAGCCAGCTCTGGAAACACCATATATTTT
CASSFPTASSGNTIYF